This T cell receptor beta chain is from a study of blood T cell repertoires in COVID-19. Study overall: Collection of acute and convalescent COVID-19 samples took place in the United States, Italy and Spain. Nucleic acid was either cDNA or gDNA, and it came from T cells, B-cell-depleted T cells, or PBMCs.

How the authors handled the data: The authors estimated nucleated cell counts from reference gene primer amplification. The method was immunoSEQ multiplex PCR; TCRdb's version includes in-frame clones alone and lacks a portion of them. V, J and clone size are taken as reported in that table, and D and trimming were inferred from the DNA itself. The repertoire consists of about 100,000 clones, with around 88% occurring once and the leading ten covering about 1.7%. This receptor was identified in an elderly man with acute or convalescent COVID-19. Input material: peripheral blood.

The CDR3 nucleotides read TGTGCCAGCAGCTTAAATGGGGGCCGCACCGGGGAGCTGTTTTTT. Translation: CASSLNGGRTGELFF. The chain combines TRBV7-8 with TRBJ2-2, with D possibly being TRBD1 (6 bases). This CDR3 has 15 residues. Germline V gene sequence: CDR1 SGHVS, CDR2 FQNEAQ. With 2 bases removed from V and 4 bases from J, the gap between germline ends came to 11 bases.